In its sample, the clone carrying this T cell receptor (beta chain) is medium-sized. The data belong to a study of OX40 agonist ivuxolimab in advanced cancers. As for the study in general: The study gave patients intravenous ivuxolimab at 0.01 to 10 mg/kg every 2 weeks.

Profiled with immunoSEQ multiplex PCR; TCRdb holds only in-frame clones, not every one. This table holds about 31,000 clones, about 80% found once. The germline V gene encodes CDR1 MNHNS and CDR2 SASEGT. V lost 6 bases, J lost 5 bases, and 8 bases stayed unmatched. CDR3 length: 14 residues. This specimen was CD4+ or CD8+ T cells sorted from blood, taken in a trial of the OX40 agonist ivuxolimab. V and J are TRBV6-1 and TRBJ2-7; 9 bases are a match to TRBD1. This TCR was sampled from an adult with an advanced solid tumor such as melanoma, head and neck, liver or kidney cancer. The CDR3 region is CASSAPGQGNEQYF. The DNA of the CDR3 is TGTGCCAGCAGCGCTCCGGGACAGGGTAACGAGCAGTACTTC.